Shown below are 25 T cell receptor beta chains from a single sample sequenced in a study of blood T cell repertoires in COVID-19. Produced via immunoSEQ multiplex PCR; TCRdb's table is partial and in-frame only. The repertoire holds around 140,000 clones, with roughly four fifths as singletons. Sequences were obtained from peripheral blood. The receptors come from a human donor with acute or convalescent COVID-19. The donor label of this sample is uncertain.

This clone occurred once. The chain combines TRBV7-2 with TRBJ2-5, with D perhaps TRBD1 (5 bases). The germline V and J ends were trimmed by 3 bases and 5 bases, with 13 bases remaining between them. Germline CDR1 reads SGHTA; CDR2 reads FQGNSA. The CDR3 length is 14 residues. The CDR3 loop reads CASSFQGGRETQYF. The CDR3 DNA follows: TGTGCCAGCAGCTTCCAGGGCGGTAGGGAGACCCAGTACTTC.

This rearrangement joins TRBV19 to TRBJ1-3, with no clear D. Trimming took off 8 bases at V and 2 bases at J, with 13 bases between the two ends. The germline V gene has CDR1 LNHDA and CDR2 SQIVND (reference sequence). This CDR3 region has 14 residues. CDR3 sequence: CASHYGFTGNTIYF. CDR3 sequence (DNA): TGTGCCAGTCACTACGGGTTCACTGGAAACACCATATATTTT.

The chain has TRBV19 and TRBJ1-4; 10 bases fit TRBD1. Trimming at V came to 4 bases and at J to 6 bases, leaving 5 bases not matched to a gene. This CDR3 spans 15 amino acids. Germline V gene lookup returns CDR1 LNHDA and CDR2 SQIVND (reference sequence). CDR3 coding DNA: TGTGCCAGTAGTACACCGGGACAGGGGTATGAAAAACTGTTTTTT. This translates into CASSTPGQGYEKLFF.

V and J are TRBV7-2 and TRBJ2-1, with 8 bases matching TRBD2. CDR1 SGHTA and CDR2 FQGNSA come from the germline V gene. This CDR3 has 16 residues. The trim removed 3 bases at V and 3 bases at J, leaving 7 bases unmatched. The CDR3 bases are TGTGCCAGCAGCTTTTTAGCGGGACCGAACTACAATGAGCAGTTCTTC. Residues: CASSFLAGPNYNEQFF. The full variable domain, completed using reference TRBV7-2 and TRBJ2-1, is GAGVSQSPSNKVTEKGKDVELRCDPISGHTALYWYRQSLGQGLEFLIYFQGNSAPDKSGLPSDRFSAERTGGSVSTLTIQRTQQEDSAVYLCASSFLAGPNYNEQFFGPGTRLTVL.

The V gene is TRBV28, the J gene TRBJ2-7; 9 bases are shared with TRBD1. The germline gives CDR1 MDHEN, CDR2 SYDVKM. The CDR3 runs to 16 residues. V lost 6 bases, J lost 5 bases, and 14 bases stayed unmatched. CDR3 nucleotide sequence: TGTGCCAGCAGGTTACTCCCGGGACAGGGTGGGGACGAGCAGTACTTC. Translation: CASRLLPGQGGDEQYF.

This clone was observed a single time. The rearrangement joins TRBV7-9 to TRBJ1-6; D gene unclear. V dropped 1 base and J dropped 7 bases, with 11 bases sitting between them. This CDR3 has 15 residues. Germline assignment: CDR1 SEHNR and CDR2 FQNEAQ (reference sequence). The CDR3 reads CASSLVRGSNSPLHF. CDR3 in DNA: TGTGCCAGCAGCTTAGTTCGAGGATCCAATTCACCCCTCCACTTT.

The chain uses TRBV7-3 and TRBJ2-1; no firm D call. The germline V gene encodes CDR1 SGHTA and CDR2 FQGTGA. The V and J ends lost 5 bases and 6 bases respectively, with 8 bases between them. CDR3 size: 12 residues. The CDR3 coding sequence is TGTGCCAGCAGCACCCACTCCAATGAGCAGTTCTTC. Encoded protein: CASSTHSNEQFF.

The V gene is TRBV9, the J gene TRBJ1-1; TRBD1 matches 8 bases. Germline V gene sequence: CDR1 SGDLS, CDR2 YYNGEE. The CDR3 runs to 14 residues. Trimming cost V 4 bases and J 1 base; bases outside gene matches: 3. DNA of the CDR3: TGTGCCAGCAGCTCCGGACAGGGGAACACTGAAGCTTTCTTT. Its protein product is CASSSGQGNTEAFF.

The V call is TRBV7-2, the J call TRBJ1-6; maybe TRBD1 (6 bases). V lost 5 bases to trimming and J lost 7 bases, with 15 bases between them. CDR1 SGHTA and CDR2 FQGNSA come from the germline V gene. The CDR3 sequence is 15 residues long. CDR3 coding DNA: TGTGCCAGCAGCCCGCCGGGGGGCCGCAATTCACCCCTCCACTTT. Translation gives CASSPPGGRNSPLHF.

The chain recombines TRBV19 with TRBJ1-1, with a weak D call TRBD1 (5 bases). The CDR3 is made up of 15 amino acids. CDR1 and CDR2 (germline): LNHDA, SQIVND (reference sequence). Trimming stripped 1 base from V and 7 bases from J, with 16 bases between. The CDR3: CASSIGRGDRLEAFF. CDR3 sequence (DNA): TGTGCCAGTAGTATAGGCCGGGGGGACCGTCTTGAAGCTTTCTTT.

The chain employs TRBV5-1 and TRBJ2-3; 9 bases align to TRBD1. This CDR3 spans 14 amino acids. Germline V lookup: CDR1 SGHRS, CDR2 YFSETQ. V dropped 3 bases and J dropped 3; count of bases not matched to a gene: 2. CDR3 coding DNA: TGCGCCAGCAGCTCCGGGACAGGGACAGATACGCAGTATTTT. This translates into CASSSGTGTDTQYF.

The chain joins TRBV19 to TRBJ2-1; 10 nucleotides agree with TRBD1. V lost 5 bases and J lost 7; bases outside the gene matches: 8. The CDR3 contains 15 residues. CDR1 and CDR2 (germline): LNHDA, SQIVND (reference sequence). The CDR3 DNA reads as TGTGCCAGTAGTCTCGGGACAGGGGTGCTGAATGAGCAGTTCTTC. This sequence encodes CASSLGTGVLNEQFF.

This clone was recorded only once. This chain joins TRBV5-1 and TRBJ2-1; D is possibly TRBD1 (5 bases). CDR1 and CDR2 (germline): SGHRS, YFSETQ. The CDR3 covers 14 residues. Trimming took 5 bases from V and 6 from J, leaving 15 bases between them. The CDR3 sequence: CASSLSRALNEQFF. In DNA, the CDR3 is TGCGCCAGCAGTCTAAGCAGGGCCCTCAATGAGCAGTTCTTC.

The rearrangement joins TRBV6-6 to TRBJ1-2; possibly TRBD1 for D (6 bases). Looked up from germline, CDR1 is MNHNY and CDR2 is SVGAGI (reference sequence). CDR3 length: 13 residues. Trimming shortened V by 5 bases and J by 4 bases, and 11 bases separated the two germline ends. The chain's CDR3 is CASSVTGTYGYTF. For the CDR3, the DNA is TGTGCCAGCAGTGTCACAGGGACCTATGGCTACACCTTC.

The table lists this clone with a count of one. The chain has TRBV25-1 and TRBJ1-1, with D possibly TRBD1 on 6 matching bases. Trimming shortened V by 6 bases and J by 0 bases, and 8 bases separated the two germline ends. Germline V gene sequence: CDR1 MGHDK, CDR2 SYGVNS. CDR3 length: 13 residues. The CDR3 coding sequence is TGTGCCAGCAGAGGACAGATGAACACTGAAGCTTTCTTT. It codes for CASRGQMNTEAFF.

DNA of the CDR3: TGTGCCAGCGGCGGACAGGGGGCATATAGCAATCAGCCCCAGCATTTT. Its translation: CASGGQGAYSNQPQHF. This chain joins TRBV2 and TRBJ1-5, with 11 bases lining up with TRBD1. The CDR3 covers 16 residues. V lost 8 bases to trimming and J lost 0 bases; unmatched junction nucleotides: 6. The germline CDR1 and CDR2 sequences are SNHLY and FYNNEI. The full variable domain, completed using reference TRBV2 and TRBJ1-5, is EPEVTQTPSHQVTQMGQEVILRCVPISNHLYFYWYRQILGQKVEFLVSFYNNEISEKSEIFDDQFSVERPDGSNFTLKIRSTKLEDSAMYFCASGGQGAYSNQPQHFGDGTRLSIL.

The chain combines TRBV7-2 with TRBJ1-2; no reliable D call. Trimming cost V 7 bases and J 5 bases, with 14 bases left between them. The CDR3 loop spans 13 amino acids. Germline V gene data show CDR1 as SGHTA and CDR2 as FQGNSA. CDR3 sequence: CASTLGSSYGYTF. Here the CDR3 DNA reads TGTGCCAGCACCCTCGGGAGTTCTTATGGCTACACCTTC.

The chain carries TRBV6-5 and TRBJ1-1, with a weak D call TRBD1 (5 bases). Trimming pared 7 bases from V and 5 bases from J, leaving 14 bases between. CDR1 and CDR2 (germline): MNHEY, SVGAGI. CDR3 length equals 13 residues. Written as DNA, the CDR3 is TGTGCCAGCAAAGGGGTAGTAGGAACTGAAGCTTTCTTT. Residues: CASKGVVGTEAFF.

This clone was seen a few times. V is TRBV6-5 and J is TRBJ1-3; TRBD1 aligns across 7 bases. Germline values: CDR1 MNHEY, CDR2 SVGAGI. V trimming: 6 bases; J trimming: 2 bases; junction bases outside the gene matches: 1. CDR3 size: 13 residues. The CDR3 here is CASRTGTGNTIYF. The CDR3 bases are TGTGCCAGCAGGACAGGGACTGGAAACACCATATATTTT.

This rearrangement joins TRBV21-1 to TRBJ2-3; no check of the table's D call, TRBD1, against the DNA was made. TRBV21-1 is shown as a pseudogene. The CDR3 covers 13 residues. The CDR3 protein is CASSNSRQYTQYF. In nucleotides, the CDR3 is TGTGCCAGCAGCAATTCCCGACAGTATACGCAGTATTTT.

This clone was counted only a few times. The chain couples TRBV4-3 to TRBJ2-2; TRBD2 agrees at 8 bases. Trimming at V came to 1 base and at J to 0 bases, leaving 7 bases not matched to a gene. In germline, CDR1 is LGHNA, CDR2 YSLEER. This CDR3 comprises 18 residues. CDR3 amino acids: CASSQGTAGAANTGELFF. CDR3 DNA sequence: TGCGCCAGCAGCCAAGGTACAGCGGGGGCCGCGAACACCGGGGAGCTGTTTTTT.

The genes are TRBV2 and TRBJ1-2; perhaps TRBD1 as D (6 bases). This CDR3 is built from 16 residues. In germline, CDR1 is SNHLY, CDR2 FYNNEI. The V and J ends lost 0 bases and 7 bases respectively, with 18 bases between them. The CDR3 nucleotides read TGTGCCAGCAGTGAAGCGCTTCGGGGCAGGGGTGTTGGCTACACCTTC. This translates into CASSEALRGRGVGYTF.

The gene calls are TRBV11-2 and TRBJ2-2; TRBD1 matches at 7 bases. V was pared by 3 bases and J by 2 bases, with 6 bases of the junction left unmatched. The germline V gene encodes CDR1 SGHAT and CDR2 FQNNGV. The CDR3 length is 16 residues. In DNA, the CDR3 is TGTGCCAGCAGCTTTAGCAGGGGGTATAACACCGGGGAGCTGTTTTTT. Residues: CASSFSRGYNTGELFF.

Details on this clone: The sample carries other DNA sequences with the same CDR3. V usage is TRBV9 and J usage is TRBJ1-1; D not resolved. This CDR3 has 13 residues. Germline CDR1 SGDLS, CDR2 YYNGEE. Trimming left V 0 bases short and J 5 bases short, with 8 bases between. CDR3 region: CASSVGTGTEAFF. CDR3 nucleotide sequence: TGTGCCAGCAGCGTAGGGACGGGGACTGAAGCTTTCTTT.

This chain uses TRBV6-5 with TRBJ1-4, with D maybe TRBD1 (6 bases). This CDR3 comprises 15 residues. V was trimmed by 2 bases and J by 1 base, leaving 8 bases between them. From germline, CDR1 is MNHEY and CDR2 SVGAGI. CDR3 nucleotides: TGTGCCAGCAGTTACCCCAGGGGAACTAATGAAAAACTGTTTTTT. Translated, it gives CASSYPRGTNEKLFF.